This T cell receptor (beta chain) was sequenced in a study of identical twins. There are a few counts of this clonotype. The antigen is not known. TCRdb re-derived calls from the 5' RACE reads in MiXCR, one entry per CDR3 protein. This sample has about 690,000 distinct CDR3 sequences, with about 20% found just once. Trimming took 7 bases from V and 10 from J, leaving 19 bases between them. This CDR3 is built from 14 residues. Study results and limitations: It was out-of-frame TCR alpha sharing in monozygotic twins that models underestimated.

The data also belong to a second study, concerning T cells expressing NK-cell markers. That study adds: Sorted CD3+CD56+NKG2C+, CD3+CD56+NKG2C- and CD3+CD56-NKG2C+ T cells provided the TCR beta repertoires. What restricted sorting to alpha-beta TCR T cells in several experiments was an anti-gamma-delta TCR antibody.

The source material was PBMCs. The TCR originated in a woman in her late teens or twenties in good health. V gene TRBV12-3 or TRBV12-4 combines with J gene TRBJ1-4, with D possibly being TRBD1 (5 bases). The CDR3 nucleotides read TGTGCCAGCACCTACGGGACCCCGGAAAGAAAACTGTTTTTT. Protein product: CASTYGTPERKLFF.